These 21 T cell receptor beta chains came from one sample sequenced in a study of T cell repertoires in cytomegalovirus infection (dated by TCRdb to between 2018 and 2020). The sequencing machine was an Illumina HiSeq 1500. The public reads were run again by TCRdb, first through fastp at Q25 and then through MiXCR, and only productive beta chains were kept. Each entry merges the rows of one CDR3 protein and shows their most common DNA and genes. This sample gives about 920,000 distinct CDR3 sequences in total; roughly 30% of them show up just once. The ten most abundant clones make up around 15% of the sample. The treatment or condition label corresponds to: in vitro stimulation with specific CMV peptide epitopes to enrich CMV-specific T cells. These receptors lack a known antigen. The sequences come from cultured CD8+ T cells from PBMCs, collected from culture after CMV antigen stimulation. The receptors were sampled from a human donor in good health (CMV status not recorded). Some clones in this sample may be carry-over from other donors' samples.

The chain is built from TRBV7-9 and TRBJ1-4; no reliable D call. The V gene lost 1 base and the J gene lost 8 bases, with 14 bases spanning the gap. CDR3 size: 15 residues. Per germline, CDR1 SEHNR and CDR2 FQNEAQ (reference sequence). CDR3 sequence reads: CASSLVSGDKEKLFF. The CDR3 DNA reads TGTGCCAGCAGCTTAGTTTCTGGGGATAAGGAAAAACTGTTTTTT.

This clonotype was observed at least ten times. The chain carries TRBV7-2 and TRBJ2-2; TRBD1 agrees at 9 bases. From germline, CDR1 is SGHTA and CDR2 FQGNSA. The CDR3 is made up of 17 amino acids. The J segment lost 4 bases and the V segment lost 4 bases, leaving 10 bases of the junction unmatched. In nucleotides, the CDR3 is TGTGCCAGCAGCTACCGGGACAGGGCGGTGGGCACCGGGGAGCTGTTTTTT. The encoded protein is CASSYRDRAVGTGELFF.

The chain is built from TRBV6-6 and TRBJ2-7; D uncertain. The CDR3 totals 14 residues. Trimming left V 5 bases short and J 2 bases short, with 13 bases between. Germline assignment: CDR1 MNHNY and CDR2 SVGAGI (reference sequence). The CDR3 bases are TGTGCCAGCAGTGCCGTAGGATTCACCTACGAGCAGTACGTC. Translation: CASSAVGFTYEQYV.

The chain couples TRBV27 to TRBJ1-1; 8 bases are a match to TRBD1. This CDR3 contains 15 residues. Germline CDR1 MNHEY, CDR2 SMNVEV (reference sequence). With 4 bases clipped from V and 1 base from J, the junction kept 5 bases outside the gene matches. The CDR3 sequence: CASSSWDRKNTEAFF. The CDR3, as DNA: TGTGCCAGCAGTTCGTGGGACAGGAAGAACACTGAAGCTTTCTTT.

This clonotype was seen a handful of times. The CDR3 sequence is CASRSGELFF. CDR3 nucleotides: TGTGCCAGCAGGTCTGGGGAGCTGTTTTTT. The chain couples TRBV6-2 or TRBV6-3 to TRBJ2-2; D is unresolved. The CDR3 is 10 residues long. Germline V gene data show CDR1 as MNHEY and CDR2 as SVGEGT. Trimming took off 6 bases at V and 8 bases at J, with 4 bases between the two ends.

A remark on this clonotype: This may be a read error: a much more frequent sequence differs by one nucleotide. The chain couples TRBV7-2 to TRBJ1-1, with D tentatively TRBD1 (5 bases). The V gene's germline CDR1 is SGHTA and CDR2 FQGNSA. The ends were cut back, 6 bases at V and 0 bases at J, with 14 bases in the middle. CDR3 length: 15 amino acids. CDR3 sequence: CASSYSRVLNTEAFF. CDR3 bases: TGTGCCAGCAGTTACTCCAGGGTATTGAACACTGAAGCTTTCTTT.

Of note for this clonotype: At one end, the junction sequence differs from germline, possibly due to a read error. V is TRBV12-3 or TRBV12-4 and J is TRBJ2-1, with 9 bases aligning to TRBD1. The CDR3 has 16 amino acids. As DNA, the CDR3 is TGTGCCAGCAGTTTCCCGGGACAGGGTTCCTACAATGAGCCGTTCTTC. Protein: CASSFPGQGSYNEPFF.

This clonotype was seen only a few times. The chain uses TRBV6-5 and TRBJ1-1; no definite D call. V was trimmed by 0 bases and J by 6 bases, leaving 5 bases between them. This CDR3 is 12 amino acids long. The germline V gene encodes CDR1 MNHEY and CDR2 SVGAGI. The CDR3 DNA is TGTGCCAGCAGTTACTCTCCCCCTGAAGCTTTCTTT. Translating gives CASSYSPPEAFF.

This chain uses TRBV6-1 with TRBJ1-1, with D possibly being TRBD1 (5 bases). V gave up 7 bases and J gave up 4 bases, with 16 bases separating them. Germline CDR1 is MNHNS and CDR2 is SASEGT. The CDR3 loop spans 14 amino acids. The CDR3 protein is CASTPYRGGTEAFF. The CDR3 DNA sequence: TGTGCCAGCACTCCATACCGCGGGGGCACTGAAGCTTTCTTT.

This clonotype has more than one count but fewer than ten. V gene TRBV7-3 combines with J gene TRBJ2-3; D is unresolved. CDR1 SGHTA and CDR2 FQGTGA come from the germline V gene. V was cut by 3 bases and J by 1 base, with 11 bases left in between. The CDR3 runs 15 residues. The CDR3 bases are TGTGCCAGCAGCTTTTCAGCGTACGGCACAGATACGCAGTATTTT. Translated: CASSFSAYGTDTQYF.

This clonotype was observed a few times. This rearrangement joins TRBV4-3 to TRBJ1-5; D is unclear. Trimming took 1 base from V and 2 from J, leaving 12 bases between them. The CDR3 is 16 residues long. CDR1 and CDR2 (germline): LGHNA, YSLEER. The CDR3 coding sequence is TGCGCCAGCAGCCAAGCCCCGACTGTTGGCAATCAGCCCCAGCATTTT. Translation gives CASSQAPTVGNQPQHF.

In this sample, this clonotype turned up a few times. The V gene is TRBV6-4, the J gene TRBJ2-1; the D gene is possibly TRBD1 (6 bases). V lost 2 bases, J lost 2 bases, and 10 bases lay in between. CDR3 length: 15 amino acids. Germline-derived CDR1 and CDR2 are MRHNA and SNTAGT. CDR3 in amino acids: CASSDGGLAYNEQFF. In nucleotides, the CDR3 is TGTGCCAGCAGTGACGGGGGCCTAGCCTACAATGAGCAGTTCTTC.

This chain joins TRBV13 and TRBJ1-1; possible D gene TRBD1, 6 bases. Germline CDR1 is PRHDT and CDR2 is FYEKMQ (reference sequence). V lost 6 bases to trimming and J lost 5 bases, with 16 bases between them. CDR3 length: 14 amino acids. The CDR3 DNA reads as TGTGCCAGCAGTTTTCGGGGGCAGGGGACTGAAGCTTTCTTT. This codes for CASSFRGQGTEAFF.

CDR3 region: CASSLGGDGMPYEQYV. As DNA, the CDR3 is TGTGCCAGCAGCTTAGGAGGGGACGGAATGCCCTACGAGCAGTACGTC. The chain links TRBV7-9 to TRBJ2-7, with D perhaps assigned TRBD1 or TRBD2 (5 bases each). The CDR3 consists of 16 residues. Germline loops: CDR1 SEHNR, CDR2 FQNEAQ (reference sequence). Between the trimmed V and J ends, which lost 1 base and 2 bases, there was a span of 15 bases.

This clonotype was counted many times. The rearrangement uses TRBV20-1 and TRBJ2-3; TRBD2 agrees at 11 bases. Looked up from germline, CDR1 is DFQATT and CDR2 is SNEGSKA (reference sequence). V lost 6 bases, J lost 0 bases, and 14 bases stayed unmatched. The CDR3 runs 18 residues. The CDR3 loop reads CSAPRGSGGAFSTDTQYF. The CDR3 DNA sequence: TGCAGTGCCCCGCGGGGTAGCGGGGGGGCATTCAGCACAGATACGCAGTATTTT.

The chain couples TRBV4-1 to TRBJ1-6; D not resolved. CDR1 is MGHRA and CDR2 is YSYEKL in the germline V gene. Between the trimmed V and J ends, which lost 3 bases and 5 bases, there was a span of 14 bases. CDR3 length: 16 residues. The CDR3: CASSHEWTADNSPLHF. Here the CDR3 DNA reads TGCGCCAGCAGCCATGAATGGACGGCCGATAATTCACCCCTCCACTTT.

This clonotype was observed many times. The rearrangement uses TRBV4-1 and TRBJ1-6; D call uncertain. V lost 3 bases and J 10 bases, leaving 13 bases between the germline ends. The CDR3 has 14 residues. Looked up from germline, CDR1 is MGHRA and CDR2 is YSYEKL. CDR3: CASSQPTVRSPLHF. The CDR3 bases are TGCGCCAGCAGCCAGCCGACGGTGAGGTCACCCCTCCACTTT.

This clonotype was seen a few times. The CDR3 DNA reads TGTGCCAGTAGTTCAAGGGAGGGCTACACCTTC. Protein sequence: CASSSREGYTF. This sequence joins TRBV19 and TRBJ1-2; D call uncertain. V was trimmed by 5 bases and J by 8 bases, leaving 9 bases between them. CDR1 is LNHDA and CDR2 is SQIVND in the germline V gene (reference sequence). The length of the CDR3 is 11 residues.

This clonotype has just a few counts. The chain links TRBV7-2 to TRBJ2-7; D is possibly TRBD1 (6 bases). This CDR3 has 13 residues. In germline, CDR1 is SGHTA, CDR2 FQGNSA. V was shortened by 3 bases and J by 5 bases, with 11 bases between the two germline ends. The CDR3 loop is CASSFSGVHEQYV. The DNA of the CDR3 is TGTGCCAGCAGCTTTTCAGGGGTCCACGAGCAGTACGTC.

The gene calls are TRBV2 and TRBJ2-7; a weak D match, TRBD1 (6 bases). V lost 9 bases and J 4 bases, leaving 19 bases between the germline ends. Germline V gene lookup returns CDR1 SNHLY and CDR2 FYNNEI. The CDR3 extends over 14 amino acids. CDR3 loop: CASTPRDNKYEQYF. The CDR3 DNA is TGTGCCAGTACCCCCCGGGACAACAAATACGAGCAGTACTTC.

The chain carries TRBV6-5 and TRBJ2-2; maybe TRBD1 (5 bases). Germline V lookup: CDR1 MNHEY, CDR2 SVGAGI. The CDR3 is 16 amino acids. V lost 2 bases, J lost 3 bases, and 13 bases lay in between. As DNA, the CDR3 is TGTGCCAGCAGTTACGGGGCTAGTCGGGACACCGGGGAGCTGTTTTTT. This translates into CASSYGASRDTGELFF.